This TCR beta chain originates from a study of blood T cell repertoires in COVID-19. Study context: Collection of acute and convalescent COVID-19 samples took place in the United States, Italy and Spain. PBMCs, B-cell-depleted T cells, or T cells were the source of the cDNA or gDNA that made up the material.

Under the authors' procedure: Reference gene primer amplification yielded estimated nucleated cell counts. Clones were read by immunoSEQ multiplex PCR, and TCRdb kept only the in-frame ones, dropping some. Clone size and V and J calls were adopted from that table, with D and trimming inferred from the DNA. The sample lists 240,000 or so clones; less than 90% were seen once. Per the germline V gene, CDR1 is SGHVS and CDR2 is FNYEAQ. CDR3 size: 12 residues. Trimming cost V 3 bases and J 5 bases, with 4 bases left between them. Sequencing input: peripheral blood. V and J are TRBV7-6 and TRBJ2-2; no clear D. This sequence was found in a man aged 55-75 years with acute or convalescent COVID-19. The CDR3 is CASSFITGELFF. The CDR3 DNA reads as TGTGCCAGCAGCTTTATTACCGGGGAGCTGTTTTTT.